This TCR beta chain was captured by sequencing in a study of T cells in Graves' hyperthyroidism and ophthalmopathy. Study results and caveats: In blood, most of the thyroid clonotypes expanded above 0.001 were also present. Ophthalmopathy was distinguished from stable hyperthyroidism by 13 V-J signatures.

Active moderate-to-severe ophthalmopathy, Clinical Activity Score at least 3, NOSPECS at least 4, under 3 months' duration. The study based diagnoses on clinical symptoms, serum thyroxine and TRAb, thyroid ultrasound and orbital computed tomography. Amplified TCR beta CDR3 regions derived from RNA transcripts. The HTBI set primed first-round TCR CDR3 RT-PCR. TCRdb reprocessed the multiplex PCR reads with MiXCR, giving one entry per CDR3 protein. The sample contains around 600,000 distinct CDR3 sequences, approximately 15% of which appear only once. This clonotype was picked up a small number of times. Its target is unknown. Trimming cost V 0 bases and J 0 bases, with 12 bases left between them. Germline V gene sequence: CDR1 DFQATT, CDR2 SNEGSKA (reference sequence). CDR3 size: 16 residues.

Sequenced sample: blood. This chain connects TRBV20-1 to TRBJ1-3; D might be TRBD1 (5 bases). The clonotype originates from a woman aged 18-29 years with Graves' ophthalmopathy. CDR3 sequence: CSARDRGLSSGNTIYF. For the CDR3, the DNA is TGCAGTGCTAGAGATCGGGGACTGAGCTCTGGAAACACCATATATTTT.